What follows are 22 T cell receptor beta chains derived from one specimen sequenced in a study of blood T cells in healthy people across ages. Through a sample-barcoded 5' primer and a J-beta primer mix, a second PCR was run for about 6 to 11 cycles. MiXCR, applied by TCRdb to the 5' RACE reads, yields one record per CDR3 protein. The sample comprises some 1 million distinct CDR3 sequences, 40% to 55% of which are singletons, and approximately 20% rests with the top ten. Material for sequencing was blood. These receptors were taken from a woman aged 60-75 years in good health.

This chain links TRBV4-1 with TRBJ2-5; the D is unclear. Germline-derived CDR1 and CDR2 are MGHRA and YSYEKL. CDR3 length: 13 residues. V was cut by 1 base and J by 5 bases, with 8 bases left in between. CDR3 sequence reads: CASSQGTRETQYF. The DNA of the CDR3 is TGCGCCAGCAGCCAAGGCACTCGGGAGACCCAGTACTTC.

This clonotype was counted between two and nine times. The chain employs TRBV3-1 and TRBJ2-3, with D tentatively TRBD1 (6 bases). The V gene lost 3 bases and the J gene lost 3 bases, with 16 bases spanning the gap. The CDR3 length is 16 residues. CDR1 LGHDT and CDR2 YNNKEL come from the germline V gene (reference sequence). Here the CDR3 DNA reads TGTGCCAGCAGCCAGGTTACAGGGTTCGGGACAGATACGCAGTATTTT. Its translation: CASSQVTGFGTDTQYF.

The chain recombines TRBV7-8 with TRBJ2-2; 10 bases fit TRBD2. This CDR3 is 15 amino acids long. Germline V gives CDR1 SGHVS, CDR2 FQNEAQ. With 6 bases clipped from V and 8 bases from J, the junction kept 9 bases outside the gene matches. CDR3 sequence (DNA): TGTGCCAGCAGTTCCGGGACTAGCGCACTGGGGGAGCTGTTTTTT. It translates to CASSSGTSALGELFF. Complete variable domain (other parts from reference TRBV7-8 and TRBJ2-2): GAGVSQSPRYKVAKRGQDVALRCDPISGHVSLFWYQQALGQGPEFLTYFQNEAQLDKSGLPSDRFFAERPEGSVSTLKIQRTQQEDSAVYLCASSSGTSALGELFFGEGSRLTVL.

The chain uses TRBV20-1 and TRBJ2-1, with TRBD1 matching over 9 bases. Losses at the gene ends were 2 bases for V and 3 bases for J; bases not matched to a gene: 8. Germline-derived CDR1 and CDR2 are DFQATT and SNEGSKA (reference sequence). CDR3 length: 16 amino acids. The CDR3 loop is CSARSLGQGHYNEQFF. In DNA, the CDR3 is TGCAGTGCTAGATCATTGGGACAGGGACACTACAATGAGCAGTTCTTC.

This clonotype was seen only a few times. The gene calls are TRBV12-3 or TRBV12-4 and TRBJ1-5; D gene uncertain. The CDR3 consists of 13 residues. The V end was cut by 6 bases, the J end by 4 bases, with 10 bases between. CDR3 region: CASRPGGNQPQHF. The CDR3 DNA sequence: TGTGCCAGCAGACCCGGAGGGAATCAGCCCCAGCATTTT.

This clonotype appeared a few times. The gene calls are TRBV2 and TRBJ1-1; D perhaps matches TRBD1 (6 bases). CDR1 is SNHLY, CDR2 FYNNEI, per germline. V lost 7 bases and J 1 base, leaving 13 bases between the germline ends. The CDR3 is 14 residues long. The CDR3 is CASKDSFANTEAFF. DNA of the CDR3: TGTGCCAGCAAGGACAGTTTTGCGAACACTGAAGCTTTCTTT.

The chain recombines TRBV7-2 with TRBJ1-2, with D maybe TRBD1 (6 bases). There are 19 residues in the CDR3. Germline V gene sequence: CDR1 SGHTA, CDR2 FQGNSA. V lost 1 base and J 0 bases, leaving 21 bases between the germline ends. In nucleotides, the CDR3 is TGTGCCAGCAGCTTAGAGGTCCCCCCACAGGGTTCAGCTAACTATGGCTACACCTTC. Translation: CASSLEVPPQGSANYGYTF.

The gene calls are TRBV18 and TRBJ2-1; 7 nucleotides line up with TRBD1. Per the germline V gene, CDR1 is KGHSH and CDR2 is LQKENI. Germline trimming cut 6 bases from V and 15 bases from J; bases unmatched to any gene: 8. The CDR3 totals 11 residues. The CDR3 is CASSPGQVGFF. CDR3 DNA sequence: TGTGCCAGCTCCCCTGGACAGGTCGGGTTCTTC.

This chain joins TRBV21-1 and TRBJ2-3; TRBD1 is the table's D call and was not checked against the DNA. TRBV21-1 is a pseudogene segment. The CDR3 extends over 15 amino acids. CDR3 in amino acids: CASSGGYSSADTQYF. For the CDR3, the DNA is TGTGCCAGCAGCGGGGGGTACAGTTCCGCAGATACGCAGTATTTT.

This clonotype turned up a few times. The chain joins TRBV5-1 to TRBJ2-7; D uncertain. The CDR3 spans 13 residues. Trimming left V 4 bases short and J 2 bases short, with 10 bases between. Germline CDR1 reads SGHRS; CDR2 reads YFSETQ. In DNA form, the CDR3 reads TGCGCCAGCAGCGGGCAGATTACCTACGAGCAGTACTTC. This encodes CASSGQITYEQYF.

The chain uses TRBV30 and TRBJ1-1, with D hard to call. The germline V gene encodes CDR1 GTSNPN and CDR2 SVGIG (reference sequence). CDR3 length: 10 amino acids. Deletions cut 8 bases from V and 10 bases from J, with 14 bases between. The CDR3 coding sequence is TGTGCCCGTAACAAGTTAGCAGCTTTCTTT. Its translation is CARNKLAAFF. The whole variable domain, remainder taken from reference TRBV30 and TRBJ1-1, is SQTIHQWPATLVQPVGSPLSLECTVEGTSNPNLYWYRQAAGRGLQLLFYSVGIGQISSEVPQNLSASRPQDRQFILSSKKLLLSDSGFYLCARNKLAAFFGQGTRLTVV.

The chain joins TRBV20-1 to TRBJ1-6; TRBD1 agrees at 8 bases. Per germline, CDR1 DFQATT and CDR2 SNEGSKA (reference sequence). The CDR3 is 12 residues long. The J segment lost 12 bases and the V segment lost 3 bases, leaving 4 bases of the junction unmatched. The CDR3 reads CSASFGQGPLHF. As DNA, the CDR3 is TGCAGTGCTAGCTTCGGACAGGGACCCCTCCACTTT.

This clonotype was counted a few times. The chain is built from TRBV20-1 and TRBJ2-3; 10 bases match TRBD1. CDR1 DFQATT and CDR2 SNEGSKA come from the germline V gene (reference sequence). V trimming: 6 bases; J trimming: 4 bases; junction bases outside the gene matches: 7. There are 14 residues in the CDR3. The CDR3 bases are TGCAGTGCCACGACAGGGGGCAGCTCAGATACGCAGTATTTT. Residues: CSATTGGSSDTQYF.

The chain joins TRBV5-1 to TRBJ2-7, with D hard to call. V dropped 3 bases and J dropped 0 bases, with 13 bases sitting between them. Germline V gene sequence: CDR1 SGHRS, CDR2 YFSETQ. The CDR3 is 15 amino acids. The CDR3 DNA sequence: TGCGCCAGCAGCTCTTACGGGTCTGACTCCTACGAGCAGTACTTC. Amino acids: CASSSYGSDSYEQYF.

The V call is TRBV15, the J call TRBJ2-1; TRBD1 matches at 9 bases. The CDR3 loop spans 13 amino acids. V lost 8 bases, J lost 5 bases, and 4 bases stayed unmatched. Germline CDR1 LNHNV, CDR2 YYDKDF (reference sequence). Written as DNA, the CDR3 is TGTGCCACCCGACAGGGGGTTAACAATGAGCAGTTCTTC. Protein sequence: CATRQGVNNEQFF. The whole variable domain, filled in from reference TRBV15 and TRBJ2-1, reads DAMVIQNPRYQVTQFGKPVTLSCSQTLNHNVMYWYQQKSSQAPKLLFHYYDKDFNNEADTPDNFQSRRPNTSFCFLDIRSPGLGDTAMYLCATRQGVNNEQFFGPGTRLTVL.

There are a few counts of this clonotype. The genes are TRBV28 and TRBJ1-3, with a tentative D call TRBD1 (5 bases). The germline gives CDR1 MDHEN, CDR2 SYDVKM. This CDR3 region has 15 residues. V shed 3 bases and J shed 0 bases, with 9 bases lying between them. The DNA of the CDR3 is TGTGCCAGCAGTTTGCAGGGCCGCTCTGGAAACACCATATATTTT. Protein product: CASSLQGRSGNTIYF.

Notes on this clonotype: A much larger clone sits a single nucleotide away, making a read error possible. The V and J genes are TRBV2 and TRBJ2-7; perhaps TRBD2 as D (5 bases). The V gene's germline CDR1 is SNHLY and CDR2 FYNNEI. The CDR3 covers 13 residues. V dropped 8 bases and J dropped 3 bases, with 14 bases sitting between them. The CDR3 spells CASGRGSYYEQYF. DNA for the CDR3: TGTGCCAGCGGTAGAGGGAGTTACTACGAGCAGTACTTC.

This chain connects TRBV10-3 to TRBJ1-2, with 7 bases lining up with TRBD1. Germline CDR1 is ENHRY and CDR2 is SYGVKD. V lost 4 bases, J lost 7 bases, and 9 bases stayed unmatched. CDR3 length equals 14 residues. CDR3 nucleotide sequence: TGTGCCATCAGTGGGACCCAGGGGGGAGTTGGCTACACCTTC. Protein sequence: CAISGTQGGVGYTF.

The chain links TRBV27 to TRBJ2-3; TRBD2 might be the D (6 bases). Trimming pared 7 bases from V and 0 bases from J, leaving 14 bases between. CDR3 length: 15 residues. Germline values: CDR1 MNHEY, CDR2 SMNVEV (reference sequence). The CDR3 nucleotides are TGTGCCAGCACGGGAGCCGCACCTAGCACAGATACGCAGTATTTT. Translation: CASTGAAPSTDTQYF.

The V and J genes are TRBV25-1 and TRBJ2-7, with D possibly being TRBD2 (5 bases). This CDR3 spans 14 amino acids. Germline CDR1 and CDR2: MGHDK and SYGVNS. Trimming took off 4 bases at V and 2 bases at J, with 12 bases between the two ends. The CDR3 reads CASSGRTGTYEQYF. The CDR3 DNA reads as TGTGCCAGCAGTGGCCGGACGGGAACCTACGAGCAGTACTTC.

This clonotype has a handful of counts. In DNA form, the CDR3 reads TGTGCCAGCAGTTCCCCTGGTAGCGGGCCCTCCTACGAGCAGTACTTC. Translation gives CASSSPGSGPSYEQYF. The chain links TRBV12-3 or TRBV12-4 to TRBJ2-7; 7 nucleotides line up with TRBD2. This CDR3 comprises 16 residues. J was trimmed by 0 bases and V by 4 bases; bases with no gene match: 9.

The CDR3 DNA follows: TGTGCCAGCCGCCCCCCGGGCAGGGTCTGCGAGCAGTACTTC. The encoded protein is CASRPPGRVCEQYF. The chain is built from TRBV27 and TRBJ2-7; the D gene is possibly TRBD1 (5 bases). The V and J ends lost 8 bases and 6 bases respectively, with 20 bases between them. The CDR3 sequence is 14 residues long. Germline V gene data show CDR1 as MNHEY and CDR2 as SMNVEV (reference sequence).